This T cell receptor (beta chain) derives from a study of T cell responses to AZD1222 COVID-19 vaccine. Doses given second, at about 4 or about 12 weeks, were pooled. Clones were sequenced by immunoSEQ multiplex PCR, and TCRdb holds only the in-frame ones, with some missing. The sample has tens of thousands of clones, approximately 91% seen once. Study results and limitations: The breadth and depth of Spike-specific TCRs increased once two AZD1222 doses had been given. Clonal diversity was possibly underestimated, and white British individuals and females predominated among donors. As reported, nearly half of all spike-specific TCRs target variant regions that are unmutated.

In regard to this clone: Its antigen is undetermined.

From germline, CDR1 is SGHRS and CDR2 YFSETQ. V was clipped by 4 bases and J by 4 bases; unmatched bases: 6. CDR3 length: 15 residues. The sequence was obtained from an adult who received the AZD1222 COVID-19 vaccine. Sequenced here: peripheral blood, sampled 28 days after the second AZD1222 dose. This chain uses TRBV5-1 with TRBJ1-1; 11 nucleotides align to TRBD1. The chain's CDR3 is CASSPGQGGSTEAFF. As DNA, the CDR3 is TGCGCCAGCAGCCCGGGACAGGGGGGTTCCACTGAAGCTTTCTTT. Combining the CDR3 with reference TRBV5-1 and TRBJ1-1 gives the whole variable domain KAGVTQTPRYLIKTRGQQVTLSCSPISGHRSVSWYQQTPGQGLQFLFEYFSETQRNKGNFPGRFSGRQFSNSRSEMNVSTLELGDSALYLCASSPGQGGSTEAFFGQGTRLTVV.